These 7 T cell receptor beta chains came from one sample sequenced in a study of T cells in Graves' hyperthyroidism and ophthalmopathy. The investigators amplified TCR beta CDR3 regions from RNA transcripts. RT-PCR in the first round (using the HTBI primer set) targeted the TCR CDR3. TCRdb analysed the multiplex PCR reads with MiXCR anew, one entry per CDR3 protein. Here the sample spans about 410,000 distinct CDR3 sequences, roughly 14% being singletons. Sequenced input: blood. Receptors originate from a young man with Graves' ophthalmopathy.

This clonotype appeared many times. The chain carries TRBV12-3 or TRBV12-4 and TRBJ2-1; 11 bases are shared with TRBD1. The V and J ends lost 6 bases and 4 bases, in that order; junction bases with no gene match: 5. The length of the CDR3 is 15 residues. The CDR3 DNA sequence: TGTGCCAGCAGCTTCGGGACAGGGGGTTACAATGAGCAGTTCTTC. Amino acids: CASSFGTGGYNEQFF.

This clonotype has just a few counts. The rearrangement uses TRBV10-2 and TRBJ2-5; D call uncertain. Germline values: CDR1 WSHSY, CDR2 SAAADI. V lost 5 bases, J lost 7 bases, and 11 bases lay in between. This CDR3 contains 12 residues. CDR3 protein: CASSSQDGTQYF. CDR3 DNA: TGCGCCAGCAGTAGTCAGGACGGGACCCAGTACTTC.

This clonotype came up many times. The rearrangement links TRBV28 to TRBJ1-2, with D unresolved. This CDR3 is built from 11 residues. The V end lost 7 bases, the J end lost 6 bases, and 9 bases lay between the germline ends. The germline gives CDR1 MDHEN, CDR2 SYDVKM. CDR3 region: CASIQDHGYTF. CDR3 sequence (DNA): TGTGCCAGCATACAAGACCATGGCTACACCTTC.

This clonotype was seen many times. The chain links TRBV6-5 to TRBJ2-1; D is undetermined. The CDR3 extends over 14 amino acids. V was clipped by 2 bases and J by 4 bases, with 9 bases between them. Germline CDR1 reads MNHEY; CDR2 reads SVGAGI. This CDR3 reads CASSYNGPYNEQFF. The CDR3 DNA follows: TGTGCCAGCAGTTACAACGGGCCTTACAATGAGCAGTTCTTC.

This clonotype was found many times. The chain has TRBV7-6 and TRBJ2-1; 11 bases are shared with TRBD2. CDR1 and CDR2 from the germline V gene are SGHVS and FNYEAQ. Losses at the gene ends were 5 bases for V and 7 bases for J; bases not matched to a gene: 7. This CDR3 has 15 residues. The CDR3 loop is CASSLTSGAGNEQFF. The CDR3 DNA reads as TGTGCCAGCAGCCTGACTAGCGGGGCGGGGAATGAGCAGTTCTTC.

The chain is built from TRBV30 and TRBJ2-1; D uncertain. The V end was cut by 4 bases, the J end by 7 bases, with 20 bases between. The CDR3 has 15 residues. The V gene's germline CDR1 is GTSNPN and CDR2 SVGIG (reference sequence). CDR3 sequence: CAWMGAYPTRNEQFF. CDR3 nucleotide sequence: TGTGCCTGGATGGGCGCCTATCCGACCCGAAATGAGCAGTTCTTC.

Only a few counts were recorded for this clonotype. The CDR3 protein is CASRERDYNSPLHF. The CDR3 coding sequence is TGTGCCAGCAGGGAACGGGATTATAATTCACCCCTCCACTTT. This rearrangement joins TRBV2 to TRBJ1-6; the D is unclear. The CDR3 covers 14 residues. Germline V gene data show CDR1 as SNHLY and CDR2 as FYNNEI. Trimming cost V 6 bases and J 4 bases, with 10 bases left between them.